The following is a T cell receptor (beta chain) sequence with its context. Its antigen is not yet known. No much larger clonotype is one base removed from it; base qualities were not supplied. The immunoSEQ Assay, a bias-controlled multiplex PCR, was used to amplify TCRbeta CDR3 regions from genomic DNA. Processing in the source paper ran as follows. The number of nucleated cells in each sample was estimated by amplification of reference gene primers within the assay. To quantify the absolute abundance of each unique TCRbeta CDR3 rearrangement, sequence reads were collapsed and filtered. Productive Simpson clonality was computed per sample as the square root of Simpson's diversity index over productive rearrangements. Held by TCRdb, this immuneACCESS table contains in-frame sequences only and omits some clones. Under half of the omission traces to an unresolved V gene where checked; the cause of the rest is unknown. Clonal size and the V and J genes are those of that table, whereas D and trimming came from the DNA. Within this sample are around 130,000 clones, with around 85% of them counted one time only. The ten largest make up roughly 4.5% of the sample.

These data originate in a study of blood T cell repertoires in COVID-19 (dated by TCRdb to the early 2020s). Regarding the study in general: Samples from collaborators originated in the United States, Italy and Spain and spanned both the acute and convalescent phases of COVID-19. The material from the prospective study consisted of cDNA or gDNA derived from T cells, B-cell-depleted T cells, or PBMCs. Subjects who had been exposed to COVID-19, were actively infected with it, or had recovered from it provided the deeply sampled blood TCRbeta repertoires that made up the dataset. The repertoires were released in a freely available public database meant as a resource for research on the immune response to SARS-CoV-2. The samples were drawn from the first 160 participants of the ongoing ImmuneRACE study and from 950 to 1,500 subjects provided by 6 global collaborators. Sample metadata almost always included a de-identified subject ID, COVID-19 status, age in years and sex. Where available, HLA class I and class II types were obtained from metadata supplied by the sample provider rather than from assay-based typing. General findings and caveats noted by the study authors: The amount of clinical and demographic metadata varied by source and participant and was provided uncurated.

Whole blood was collected in K2EDTA tubes by collaborating institutions according to the institutions' own protocols. For TCRbeta analysis, collaborators shipped samples as frozen whole blood, isolated PBMCs, or DNA extracted from either of those sample types. The CDR3, from cysteine to phenylalanine, totals 15 residues. The sequence is cut down to CDR3 DNA, 45 bases in frame from base 1. V is pruned by 6 bases and J by 0 bases, leaving 5 bases of the junction without a gene match. Sequences LNHDA (CDR1) and SQIVND (CDR2) are obtained from the germline V gene (reference sequence). The source is a human donor in a cohort sampled during active COVID-19. The source material was peripheral blood. The V and J segments used are TRBV19 and TRBJ2-1, and 7 junctional nucleotides match TRBD1. The CDR3 amino acid sequence is: CASSGTASSYNEQFF. The bases read TGTGCCAGTAGCGGGACAGCGAGCTCCTACAATGAGCAGTTCTTC. This CDR3, with the reference TRBV19 and TRBJ2-1 proteins standing in past its ends, gives the full variable domain DGGITQSPKYLFRKEGQNVTLSCEQNLNHDAMYWYRQDPGQGLRLIYYSQIVNDFQKGDIAEGYSVSREKKESFPLTVTSAQKNPTAFYLCASSGTASSYNEQFFGPGTRLTVL.